The 22 T cell receptor beta chains in this list originate from one sample, sequenced in a study of metastatic and nonmetastatic thyroid tumors. No treatment of any kind had been given to any patient before thyroid surgery. TCRdb reanalyzed the PCR reads via MiXCR. The sample shows about 35,000 clones, around a third of them seen only once. Sequences were obtained from tumor tissue. Every receptor here comes from a female donor with papillary thyroid cancer or a benign thyroid nodule (not recorded which). Some clones in this sample may be carry-over from other donors' samples.

In its sample, this clone was seen many times. The chain carries TRBV6-6 and TRBJ2-1; TRBD2 aligns across 7 bases. The CDR3 length is 15 residues. J gave up 2 bases and V 0 bases, and 1 base lay outside the gene matches. Germline CDR1 and CDR2: MNHNY and SVGAGI (reference sequence). The CDR3 spells CASSYSGGTYNEQFF. As DNA, the CDR3 is TGTGCCAGCAGTTACTCGGGGGGGACCTACAATGAGCAGTTCTTC.

The chain employs TRBV28 and TRBJ1-2; tentative D call: TRBD1 (5 bases). Germline-derived CDR1 and CDR2 are MDHEN and SYDVKM. V was shortened by 8 bases and J by 3 bases, with 16 bases between the two germline ends. The CDR3 is 14 residues long. CDR3 loop: CASGQGWVDYGYTF. The DNA for the CDR3 is TGTGCCAGCGGACAAGGGTGGGTCGACTATGGCTACACCTTC.

The rearrangement uses TRBV11-2 and TRBJ2-1, with D tentatively TRBD2 (5 bases). V was shortened by 5 bases and J by 12 bases, with 23 bases between the two germline ends. CDR3 length: 15 amino acids. Germline CDR1 and CDR2: SGHAT and FQNNGV. The chain's CDR3 is CASSGLQDFGLRQFF. CDR3 in DNA: TGTGCCAGCAGCGGACTTCAGGACTTCGGCTTGAGGCAGTTCTTC.

The chain is built from TRBV11-2 and TRBJ2-7; possibly TRBD2 for D (7 bases). Trimming stripped 5 bases from V and 0 bases from J, with 17 bases between. The V gene's germline CDR1 is SGHAT and CDR2 FQNNGV. The CDR3 is made up of 16 amino acids. The CDR3 region is CASSLVFRGASYEQYF. The CDR3 coding sequence is TGTGCCAGCAGCCTCGTCTTTCGGGGGGCCTCCTACGAGCAGTACTTC.

This clone was observed a handful of times. V is TRBV29-1 and J is TRBJ1-2, with TRBD1 matching over 7 bases. The junction had 2 bases not matched to a gene; V was cut back by 0 bases and J by 1 base. Germline-derived CDR1 and CDR2 are SQVTM and ANQGSEA. The CDR3 has 14 amino acids. The chain's CDR3 is CSVEDPGGNYGYTF. For the CDR3, the DNA is TGCAGCGTTGAAGATCCAGGGGGTAACTATGGCTACACCTTC.

The chain couples TRBV20-1 to TRBJ2-5, with D uncertain. TRBJ2-7 explains the end of the DNA better; the J call may be wrong. Germline V CDR1 and CDR2: DFQATT, SNEGSKA (reference sequence). This CDR3 has 11 residues. CDR3 sequence reads: CSAPLVREQYF. CDR3 in DNA: TGCAGTGCTCCCCTGGTACGCGAGCAGTACTTC.

V gene TRBV3-1 combines with J gene TRBJ2-7; maybe TRBD2 (6 bases). The CDR3 totals 13 residues. Trimming pared 4 bases from V and 5 bases from J, leaving 12 bases between. Per the germline V gene, CDR1 is LGHDT and CDR2 is YNNKEL (reference sequence). DNA for the CDR3: TGTGCCAGCAGCCTGGGGGGTTCAAACGAGCAGTACTTC. This codes for CASSLGGSNEQYF.

The chain carries TRBV5-1 and TRBJ2-2; tentatively, D is TRBD1 or TRBD2 (6 bases each). From germline, CDR1 is SGHRS and CDR2 YFSETQ. Trimming removed 0 bases at V and 5 bases at J, with 11 bases between. CDR3 length: 15 amino acids. In DNA, the CDR3 is TGCGCCAGCAGCTTGGATGAAGGGGGGACCGGGGAGCTGTTTTTT. Translating it yields CASSLDEGGTGELFF.

V gene TRBV5-1 combines with J gene TRBJ2-7, with D possibly matching TRBD1 (5 bases). There are 13 residues in the CDR3. Trimming stripped 4 bases from V and 7 bases from J, with 15 bases between. Per the germline V gene, CDR1 is SGHRS and CDR2 is YFSETQ. The CDR3 reads CASSPEGEREQYF. DNA for the CDR3: TGCGCCAGCAGCCCGGAAGGGGAAAGGGAGCAGTACTTC.

V usage is TRBV18 and J usage is TRBJ1-2; a possible D gene is TRBD1 (6 bases). This CDR3 is 14 amino acids long. CDR1 is KGHSH, CDR2 LQKENI, per germline. V was shortened by 2 bases and J by 2 bases, with 9 bases between the two germline ends. The CDR3 nucleotides are TGTGCCAGCTCACCAGAACAGGGAAACTATGGCTACACCTTC. This encodes CASSPEQGNYGYTF.

This clone was seen a handful of times. The chain uses TRBV18 and TRBJ1-1, with a tentative D call TRBD1 (5 bases). The V gene's germline CDR1 is KGHSH and CDR2 LQKENI. CDR3 length: 13 amino acids. V was shortened by 6 bases and J by 4 bases, with 12 bases between the two germline ends. The CDR3 nucleotides are TGTGCCAGCTCCCACGGGGGGGTCACTGAAGCTTTCTTT. It is translated as CASSHGGVTEAFF. The variable domain in full, completed from reference TRBV18 and TRBJ1-1, reads NAGVMQNPRHLVRRRGQEARLRCSPMKGHSHVYWYRQLPEEGLKFMVYLQKENIIDESGMPKERFSAEFPKEGPSILRIQQVVRGDSAAYFCASSHGGVTEAFFGQGTRLTVV.

This clone was recorded a few times. The gene calls are TRBV5-1 and TRBJ2-7, with a possible D match to TRBD1 (6 bases). The CDR3 loop spans 14 amino acids. Trimming cost V 4 bases and J 3 bases, with 14 bases left between them. Germline-derived CDR1 and CDR2 are SGHRS and YFSETQ. The CDR3: CASSPRQDSYEQYF. The CDR3 DNA is TGCGCCAGCAGCCCTCGACAGGACAGCTACGAGCAGTACTTC.

The DNA for the CDR3 is TGTGCCAGCAGCTTAACCCGACTAGCCGATGAGCAGTTCTTC. Translating it yields CASSLTRLADEQFF. V usage is TRBV11-3 and J usage is TRBJ2-5, with 7 bases aligning to TRBD2. The end of the DNA is better explained by TRBJ2-1, so the J call may be wrong. Germline V gives CDR1 SGHNT, CDR2 YENEEA. This CDR3 is built from 14 residues.

V and J are TRBV9 and TRBJ2-3, with D hard to call. The CDR3 runs to 15 residues. V was shortened by 4 bases and J by 0 bases, with 12 bases between the two germline ends. From germline, CDR1 is SGDLS and CDR2 YYNGEE. For the CDR3, the DNA is TGTGCCAGCAGCACGTCTGCGGAGAGCACAGATACGCAGTATTTT. Protein product: CASSTSAESTDTQYF. The full variable domain, with the rest looked up from reference TRBV9 and TRBJ2-3, is DSGVTQTPKHLITATGQRVTLRCSPRSGDLSVYWYQQSLDQGLQFLIQYYNGEERAKGNILERFSAQQFPDLHSELNLSSLELGDSALYFCASSTSAESTDTQYFGPGTRLTVL.

In DNA, the CDR3 is TGTGCCAGCAGTCAGGTGGCCGGGAGAGGGGCCAACGTCCTGACTTTC. Translated: CASSQVAGRGANVLTF. This sequence joins TRBV6-1 and TRBJ2-6, with D perhaps matching TRBD2 (6 bases). Trimming took off 5 bases at V and 4 bases at J, with 15 bases between the two ends. This CDR3 has 16 residues. The germline V gene has CDR1 MNHNS and CDR2 SASEGT.

The rearrangement links TRBV6-6 to TRBJ1-1; 9 bases are shared with TRBD1. With V trimmed by 6 bases and J by 5 bases, 19 bases remained unmatched. Germline V gives CDR1 MNHNY, CDR2 SVGAGI (reference sequence). The CDR3 is 18 amino acids. In DNA form, the CDR3 reads TGTGCCAGCAGGTGTATCTTATTTGGACAGGGGAGGGGAACTGAAGCTTTCTTT. Translated, it gives CASRCILFGQGRGTEAFF.

This rearrangement joins TRBV12-3 or TRBV12-4 to TRBJ2-1; maybe TRBD1 (6 bases). Trimming took 2 bases from V and 7 from J, leaving 12 bases between them. The CDR3 consists of 14 residues. The CDR3 DNA is TGTGCCAGCAGTTTAATGGGGGCTAGGAATGAGCAGTTCTTC. Translating gives CASSLMGARNEQFF.

The rearrangement joins TRBV7-9 to TRBJ2-1, with D unclear. With 1 base removed from V and 5 bases from J, the gap between germline ends came to 6 bases. This CDR3 region has 13 residues. Germline CDR1 SEHNR, CDR2 FQNEAQ (reference sequence). The CDR3: CASSLGANNEQFF. The CDR3 DNA reads TGTGCCAGCAGCTTAGGGGCTAACAATGAGCAGTTCTTC.

V and J are TRBV15 and TRBJ1-5; D unclear. The V gene lost 6 bases and the J gene lost 0 bases, with 9 bases spanning the gap. This CDR3 is built from 14 residues. The germline V gene encodes CDR1 LNHNV and CDR2 YYDKDF (reference sequence). CDR3 sequence reads: CATRGPYSNQPQHF. The CDR3 bases are TGTGCCACCAGGGGTCCGTATAGCAATCAGCCCCAGCATTTT.

This clone was counted a few times. This chain joins TRBV6-1 and TRBJ1-2; 7 nucleotides match TRBD1. Germline V gene data show CDR1 as MNHNS and CDR2 as SASEGT. Losses at the gene ends were 6 bases for V and 2 bases for J; bases not matched to a gene: 0. The CDR3 runs to 12 residues. CDR3 in DNA: TGTGCCAGCAGACAGGGGAACTATGGCTACACCTTC. Amino acids: CASRQGNYGYTF.

The table lists this clone with a few counts. The chain joins TRBV7-2 to TRBJ1-5; no reliable D call. The CDR3 contains 13 residues. Germline CDR1 SGHTA, CDR2 FQGNSA. V was shortened by 1 base and J by 9 bases, with 10 bases between the two germline ends. CDR3 in amino acids: CASSLDGVRPQHF. CDR3 sequence (DNA): TGTGCCAGCAGCTTAGACGGGGTACGGCCCCAGCATTTT.

In its sample, this clone was seen a few times. The chain links TRBV2 to TRBJ1-6; TRBD1 might be the D (6 bases). V was shortened by 2 bases and J by 6 bases, with 11 bases between the two germline ends. Germline lookup yields CDR1 SNHLY and CDR2 FYNNEI. The CDR3 consists of 15 residues. CDR3 in DNA: TGTGCCAGCAGTGAACGGGGGGCAGCTAATTCACCCCTCCACTTT. Encoded protein: CASSERGAANSPLHF.